The T cell receptor (beta chain) described here comes from a study of CD8 T cells in ankylosing spondylitis (dated by TCRdb to the late 2010s). Background on the whole study: The study profiled T cell receptor beta repertoires in healthy donors and ankylosing spondylitis patients to find disease-linked TCR variants. In total, the full study cohort was made up of nearly 110 healthy donors and 20 to 25 ankylosing spondylitis patients. Peripheral blood was sampled, and synovial fluid was additionally collected from ankylosing spondylitis patients. Summary of the overall study and its limitations: The disease-linked clones had a CD8+ phenotype and were found at relatively low frequencies in peripheral blood. A TCR beta motif made up of eight highly homologous amino acid variants appeared to be characteristic of blood from ankylosing spondylitis patients. The disease-linked clones were reported as significantly enriched in matched synovial fluid samples from ankylosing spondylitis patients. Some of the motif variants had been reported before in the synovial fluid and blood of reactive arthritis patients, a finding that suggests common disease-initiation mechanisms.

The sequencer listed for this sample is Illumina HiSeq 2500. Quantitative 5'-RACE with molecular barcodes was used to prepare TCR beta libraries. For the original study's pipeline: To identify disease-linked TCR variants, a new computational method was used, one built on a probabilistic model of VDJ rearrangement. The raw public data were reprocessed by TCRdb itself: fastp quality trimming at Q25, MiXCR clonotype calling, in-frame beta chains only. Here each entry gathers all rows of one CDR3 protein and keeps the most common genes and DNA. For this entry, the V and J calls and clone size follow TCRdb and not the study's own pipeline. This sample lists fewer than 250,000 distinct CDR3 sequences; around 25% were detected once. About 6.9% of the sample is held by the ten biggest clonotypes. The germline V gene yields SGDLS for CDR1 and YYNGEE for CDR2. Inclusive of the bounding cysteine and phenylalanine, the CDR3 is 13 residues long. The only DNA kept is the CDR3, 39 bases in frame from the first base. Relative to germline, V is missing 0 bases and J is missing 7 bases, with 1 base of the junction outside any gene match.

Of note for this clonotype: It lacks a known antigen. No much larger clone exists at a distance of one base, and base qualities are not known.

This TCR came from a male donor with ankylosing spondylitis or in good health (not recorded which). The chain was built from TRBV9 and TRBJ2-1, with 7 middle bases fitting TRBD2. What was sequenced was blood, either unsorted or a sorted T cell fraction (not recorded which). The CDR3 in this case is CASSVEAGNEQFF. The DNA is as follows: TGTGCCAGCAGCGTAGAAGCGGGGAATGAGCAGTTCTTC.